The 9 T cell receptor beta chains presented below share a single source sample, sequenced in a study of blood T cell repertoires in COVID-19. Clones were read by immunoSEQ multiplex PCR, and TCRdb kept only the in-frame ones, dropping some. The repertoire includes more than 55,000 clones, about 91% of them detected once, and about 4.3% sits in the top ten. The specimen was peripheral blood. These receptors all come from a man aged 55-75 years with acute or convalescent COVID-19.

The chain carries TRBV29-1 and TRBJ2-7; 11 bases agree with TRBD1. CDR3 length: 14 amino acids. Unmatched junction bases numbered 7, after V lost 4 bases and J lost 5 bases. Germline V gene lookup returns CDR1 SQVTM and CDR2 ANQGSEA. DNA of the CDR3: TGCAGCGTTGCCCGGACAGGGGGCATGAACGAGCAGTACTTC. Its translation: CSVARTGGMNEQYF.

This sequence joins TRBV24-1 and TRBJ2-7; TRBD1 aligns across 8 bases. The V gene end was trimmed by 4 bases and the J gene end by 5 bases; junction bases not matched to a gene: 9. This CDR3 spans 15 amino acids. CDR1 and CDR2 from the germline V gene are KGHDR and SFDVKD. This CDR3 reads CATSDPRTGIHEQYF. The DNA of the CDR3 is TGTGCCACCAGTGACCCAAGGACAGGGATCCACGAGCAGTACTTC.

The V gene is TRBV7-9, the J gene TRBJ1-1; D call uncertain. The CDR3 contains 15 residues. Germline V gene data show CDR1 as SEHNR and CDR2 as FQNEAQ (reference sequence). Trimming pared 1 base from V and 0 bases from J, leaving 9 bases between. The CDR3 region is CASSLGRVMNTEAFF. CDR3 nucleotides: TGTGCCAGCAGCTTAGGGAGGGTCATGAACACTGAAGCTTTCTTT.

This chain links TRBV4-2 with TRBJ2-7; tentative D call: TRBD1 (5 bases). This CDR3 is built from 13 residues. V was cut by 1 base and J by 5 bases, with 9 bases left in between. Germline CDR1 is LGHNA and CDR2 is YNFKEQ. The CDR3 nucleotides read TGTGCCAGCAGCCAAGCAGGGAACAACGAGCAGTACTTC. Translated: CASSQAGNNEQYF.

This clone has only one observation. The chain is built from TRBV9 and TRBJ2-2; TRBD1 agrees at 7 bases. CDR1 is SGDLS and CDR2 is YYNGEE in the germline V gene. The CDR3 runs 16 residues. V lost 6 bases and J lost 0; bases outside the gene matches: 8. Here the CDR3 reads CASTTGQLSNTGELFF. The CDR3 bases are TGTGCCAGCACCACGGGACAGCTTTCGAACACCGGGGAGCTGTTTTTT.

The V gene is TRBV5-4, the J gene TRBJ2-6, with D possibly being TRBD1 (5 bases). Between the trimmed V and J ends, which lost 3 bases and 4 bases, there was a span of 11 bases. CDR1 and CDR2 (germline): SGHNT, YYREEE (reference sequence). The CDR3 is 15 residues long. Here the CDR3 DNA reads TGTGCCAGCAGCTCACCAGGGTCCGGGGCCAACGTCCTGACTTTC. Its protein is CASSSPGSGANVLTF.

V is TRBV18 and J is TRBJ1-2, with D possibly matching TRBD1 (6 bases). The length of the CDR3 is 14 residues. Germline CDR1 KGHSH, CDR2 LQKENI. The ends were cut back, 3 bases at V and 8 bases at J, with 16 bases in the middle. CDR3 sequence reads: CASSPAGARFGYTF. The CDR3, as DNA: TGTGCCAGCTCACCGGCGGGGGCGAGGTTCGGCTACACCTTC.

This sequence joins TRBV10-1 and TRBJ1-4; TRBD1 agrees at 10 bases. V was pared by 8 bases and J by 6 bases, with 15 bases of the junction left unmatched. The CDR3 sequence is 17 residues long. Germline V gene lookup returns CDR1 WNHNN and CDR2 SYGVQD (reference sequence). CDR3 residues: CASPTSWRQGADEKLFF. For the CDR3, the DNA is TGCGCCAGCCCAACCTCATGGAGACAGGGGGCTGATGAAAAACTGTTTTTT.

The CDR3 sequence: CASSAGFNRPLHF. CDR3 nucleotide sequence: TGCGCCAGCAGTGCGGGGTTCAATCGGCCCCTCCACTTT. The J gene is TRBJ1-6, the V gene TRBV10-2; D remains ambiguous. V lost 4 bases to trimming and J lost 13 bases, with 14 bases between them. CDR3 length: 13 amino acids. Germline loops: CDR1 WSHSY, CDR2 SAAADI.